The 10 T cell receptor beta chains below were found in one sample sequenced in a study of blood T cell repertoires in COVID-19. Assay used: immunoSEQ multiplex PCR; TCRdb lists only in-frame clones, some missing. The sample comprises fewer than 250,000 clones, approximately 80% of which are singletons, and about 1.8% rests with the top ten. Sample: PBMCs or T cells enriched from blood (not recorded which). The receptor source for this set is a man in his sixties who had recovered from COVID-19.

The rearrangement links TRBV11-3 to TRBJ2-1; the match to TRBD2 covers 7 bases. This CDR3 has 16 residues. The germline gives CDR1 SGHNT, CDR2 YENEEA. After removal of 0 bases from V and 4 bases from J, the junction contained 6 bases not matched to a gene. The CDR3 DNA reads TGTGCCAGCAGCTTAGATCTCGCTAGCGGATACAATGAGCAGTTCTTC. This gives the protein CASSLDLASGYNEQFF.

The chain combines TRBV7-9 with TRBJ1-1, with D unresolved. This CDR3 spans 12 amino acids. Trimming took 4 bases from V and 7 from J, leaving 10 bases between them. Looked up from germline, CDR1 is SEHNR and CDR2 is FQNEAQ (reference sequence). CDR3 sequence reads: CASSSSVLEAFF. The CDR3 nucleotides are TGTGCCAGCAGCTCCAGCGTTCTTGAAGCTTTCTTT.

This chain joins TRBV5-1 and TRBJ1-2; maybe TRBD1 (6 bases). The CDR3 has 13 residues. Trimming removed 3 bases from V and 5 bases from J, with 11 bases in between. The germline V gene encodes CDR1 SGHRS and CDR2 YFSETQ. The CDR3 loop is CASSSGGQYGYTF. CDR3 coding DNA: TGCGCCAGCAGCTCCGGAGGACAGTATGGCTACACCTTC.

The chain joins TRBV6-2 or TRBV6-3 to TRBJ2-6; 8 bases match TRBD2. Germline CDR1 MNHEY, CDR2 SVGEGT. Unmatched junction bases numbered 10, after V lost 6 bases and J lost 0 bases. This CDR3 has 18 residues. CDR3 nucleotide sequence: TGTGCCAGCAGCCCCGGCGCGGGGACTAGCTCTGGGGCCAACGTCCTGACTTTC. It is translated as CASSPGAGTSSGANVLTF.

This clone occurred a few times. V gene TRBV5-8 combines with J gene TRBJ2-5, with a tentative D call TRBD2 (6 bases). This CDR3 has 15 amino acids. V was clipped by 2 bases and J by 5 bases, with 16 bases between them. From germline, CDR1 is SGHTS and CDR2 YDEGEE. CDR3 loop: CASSFRGAGRETQYF. DNA of the CDR3: TGTGCCAGCAGCTTCCGAGGCGCGGGGAGGGAGACCCAGTACTTC. The variable domain in full, with the rest retrieved from reference TRBV5-8 and TRBJ2-5, is EAGVTQSPTHLIKTRGQQATLRCSPISGHTSVYWYQQALGLGLQFLLWYDEGEERNRGNFPPRFSGRQFPNYSSELNVNALELEDSALYLCASSFRGAGRETQYFGPGTRLLVL.

The rearrangement links TRBV6-5 to TRBJ2-3; 8 bases are shared with TRBD1. The CDR3 covers 13 residues. V was clipped by 7 bases and J by 4 bases; unmatched bases: 4. CDR1 and CDR2 (germline): MNHEY, SVGAGI. The CDR3 loop is CASNQQGADTQYF. The CDR3 bases are TGTGCCAGCAATCAACAGGGGGCAGATACGCAGTATTTT.

In nucleotides, the CDR3 is TGTGCCAGCAGCCAACAGGGCTACTATGGCTACACCTTC. As protein: CASSQQGYYGYTF. J is TRBJ1-2 and V is TRBV14; a weak D match, TRBD1 (5 bases). This CDR3 has 13 residues. CDR1 SGHDN and CDR2 FVKESK come from the germline V gene. Trimming took off 2 bases at V and 3 bases at J, with 7 bases between the two ends.

The chain employs TRBV3-1 (or the pseudogene TRBV3-2) and TRBJ1-2; 8 bases line up with TRBD1. This CDR3 spans 12 amino acids. The germline V gene has CDR1 LGHDT and CDR2 YNNKEL (reference sequence). V shed 4 bases and J 13 bases; nucleotides not matched to a gene: 8. CDR3 coding DNA: TGTGCCAGCAGCCTTTCGGGACAGGCCAGCACCTTC. It encodes CASSLSGQASTF.

A single count supports this clone. The chain combines TRBV29-1 with TRBJ2-5; 10 bases are shared with TRBD2. The CDR3 spans 15 residues. Germline V CDR1 and CDR2: SQVTM, ANQGSEA. The trim removed 4 bases at V and 1 base at J, leaving 6 bases unmatched. CDR3 loop: CSVGTSGEPQETQYF. In nucleotides, the CDR3 is TGCAGCGTTGGCACTAGCGGGGAGCCCCAAGAGACCCAGTACTTC.

This chain joins TRBV6-1 and TRBJ2-7, with 7 bases matching TRBD2. Unmatched junction bases numbered 6, after V lost 3 bases and J lost 4 bases. The CDR3 loop spans 14 amino acids. The germline CDR1 and CDR2 sequences are MNHNS and SASEGT. The CDR3 sequence is CASSEGLSPYEQYF. In nucleotides, the CDR3 is TGTGCCAGCAGTGAGGGACTATCACCTTACGAGCAGTACTTC.